Listed below are T cell receptor beta chains from one sample, sequenced in a study of somatic mutations in cytotoxic T cells in rheumatoid arthritis. The repertoire was sequenced with immunoSEQ multiplex PCR; TCRdb's copy has only in-frame clones and lacks some. In the table there are 13,000 or so clones, 82% of which are singletons. The sequencing sample was made of CD8+ T cells sorted from blood. These receptors were obtained from an adult with rheumatoid arthritis. Each CDR3 is given with its conserved first and last residue.

v_call,cdr3_aa
TRBV4-3,CASSQDGTGNTGELFF
TRBV5-1,CASSLWSLWETQYF
TRBV14,CASSQARHTDTQYF
TRBV29-1,CSVDTGVGYTF
TRBV7-8,CASSPGTPTYEQYF
TRBV6-1,CASRRQGLEAFF
TRBV27,CASSLWALALVRGELFF
TRBV7-9,CASSRVPAREQFF
TRBV7-6,CASSPPADSYNEQFF
TRBV29-1,CSVGSFGAPSPTDTQYF
TRBV19,CASSIVGAAYEQYF
TRBV18,CASSLDRGREQYF
TRBV7-9,CASSFPSGGDPYEQYF
TRBV11-2,CASSLVDGLASNEQFF
TRBV29-1,CSVADFTYNEQFF
TRBV7-9,CASSHRTHAGGNTIYF
TRBV7-6,CASSLLSLSGANVLTF
TRBV19,CASSTQTGGNQPQHF
TRBV11-2,CASSLETAGDEQYF
TRBV2,CASSEWGAAQETQYF
TRBV28,CASSLKWGSYYEQYF
TRBV29-1,CSVEESRIEAFF
TRBV2,CASGHRANTEAFF
TRBV11-1,CASSLTVRPTSSYNEQFF
TRBV28,CASTGQLYGYTF
TRBV5-4,CASSLEVSYEQYF
TRBV7-9,CASRTGSSGDYEQYF
TRBV28,CASKEAANFVEQYF
TRBV28,CASSFLTGQERGYTF
TRBV27,CASSLARNTEAFF
TRBV9,CASTGQGGTGELFF
TRBV27,CASKNRDRGGETQYF
TRBV5-6,CASSLGRRQPQHF
TRBV12-5,CASGLAPYNEQFF
TRBV7-9,CASSLRAVVVNEQFF
TRBV7-9,CASSPADRLIEQYF
TRBV13,CASSPQGAGPGRERLNYGYTF
TRBV18,CASSPGQEMRGTYYEQYF
TRBV27,CASSLTGDNQPQHF
TRBV27,CASSLFGISTDTQYF
TRBV19,CASSFDNDYEQYF
TRBV2,CASSLDSSYEQYF
TRBV16,CASSQGDRATGELFF
TRBV4-1,CASSQLVRWGSGGGTDTQYF
TRBV18,CASSILGPSVRNEQFF
TRBV7-9,CASSSGGAYFNYGYTF
TRBV6-6,CASSYSLQGPGYGYTF
TRBV7-2,CASSLDTGSNQPQHF
TRBV4-2,CASSPNVDEQFF
TRBV4-3,CASSQTADGELFF
TRBV9,CASSVAPGIGELFF
TRBV28,CASSHMEVSYGYTF
TRBV10-1,CASRVTEGLAPEGGELFF
TRBV5-6,CASSLVGSNYEQYF
TRBV2,CASSVTDREATGELFF
TRBV6-5,CASSFMGQGKSAGYTF
TRBV25-1,CASNRGGFNTEAFF
TRBV19,CASSIGGQTTNEKLFF
TRBV27,CASSPTLNTEAFF